The 20 T cell receptor beta chains reported below all come from one sample, sequenced in a study of OX40 agonist ivuxolimab in advanced cancers. Profiled with immunoSEQ multiplex PCR; TCRdb holds only in-frame clones, not every one. The sample consists of 80,000 to 100,000 clones, approximately 87% of them appearing once. Sample: CD4+ or CD8+ T cells sorted from blood, taken in a trial of the OX40 agonist ivuxolimab. These TCRs come from an adult with an advanced solid tumor such as melanoma, head and neck, liver or kidney cancer.

This clone has a single count. The V and J genes are TRBV11-2 and TRBJ2-5; TRBD2 agrees at 8 bases. The CDR3 runs to 16 residues. J was trimmed by 5 bases and V by 3 bases; bases with no gene match: 11. The germline gives CDR1 SGHAT, CDR2 FQNNGV. This chain's CDR3 is CASSFGLAPTQETQYF. CDR3 sequence (DNA): TGTGCCAGCAGCTTTGGACTAGCCCCTACCCAGGAGACCCAGTACTTC.

CDR3 sequence: CASSSDMNTEAFF. The CDR3 DNA reads TGTGCCAGCAGCTCTGACATGAACACTGAAGCTTTCTTT. The V and J genes are TRBV7-3 and TRBJ1-1; no definite D call. CDR1 and CDR2 (germline): SGHTA, FQGTGA. The CDR3 is 13 amino acids. Trimming cost V 4 bases and J 0 bases, with 6 bases left between them.

V is TRBV7-3 and J is TRBJ1-4, with a possible D match to TRBD1 (5 bases). Trimming removed 7 bases from V and 3 bases from J, with 15 bases in between. CDR3 length: 15 residues. Per germline, CDR1 SGHTA and CDR2 FQGTGA. The CDR3 DNA reads as TGTGCCAGCACCAAGGGGAAGGGAGCTAATGAAAAACTGTTTTTT. It specifies CASTKGKGANEKLFF.

The chain joins TRBV18 to TRBJ2-4; D gene ambiguous. Germline CDR1 reads KGHSH; CDR2 reads LQKENI. Between the trimmed V and J ends, which lost 2 bases and 1 base, there was a span of 6 bases. This CDR3 has 14 amino acids. The DNA for the CDR3 is TGTGCCAGCTCACCAGCCGCCGCCAAAAACATTCAGTACTTC. Residues: CASSPAAAKNIQYF.

This rearrangement joins TRBV7-9 to TRBJ1-1, with 8 bases matching TRBD1. The CDR3 contains 14 residues. CDR1 is SEHNR and CDR2 is FQNEAQ in the germline V gene (reference sequence). J gave up 6 bases and V 2 bases, and 5 bases lay outside the gene matches. The CDR3 DNA follows: TGTGCCAGCAGCTTACAGGGGGCCGGGGCTGAAGCTTTCTTT. Translated, it gives CASSLQGAGAEAFF.

The chain recombines TRBV5-1 with TRBJ1-1, with D unclear. The germline V and J ends were trimmed by 1 base and 1 base, with 8 bases remaining between them. The CDR3 has 14 residues. The germline gives CDR1 SGHRS, CDR2 YFSETQ. CDR3 protein: CASSLMLANTEAFF. In nucleotides, the CDR3 is TGCGCCAGCAGCTTGATGTTGGCGAACACTGAAGCTTTCTTT.

The chain employs TRBV27 and TRBJ1-1; D is unclear. The germline V and J ends were trimmed by 10 bases and 1 base, with 10 bases remaining between them. Germline CDR1 MNHEY, CDR2 SMNVEV (reference sequence). The CDR3 spans 12 residues. The CDR3 DNA follows: TGTGCCACCCGGCGGACGAACACTGAAGCTTTCTTT. It translates to CATRRTNTEAFF.

The chain is built from TRBV21-1 and TRBJ2-7; TRBD2, the D gene given by the table, was not confirmed from the DNA. TRBV21-1 represents a pseudogene. There are 15 residues in the CDR3. CDR3 sequence reads: CASSKGPSASYEQYF. The CDR3 DNA reads as TGTGCCAGCAGCAAAGGGCCTAGCGCCTCCTACGAGCAGTACTTC.

The rearrangement joins TRBV4-1 to TRBJ1-4; D not certain. There are 17 residues in the CDR3. Germline values: CDR1 MGHRA, CDR2 YSYEKL. V gave up 0 bases and J gave up 0 bases, with 11 bases separating them. The CDR3 region has the DNA TGCGCCAGCAGCCAAGACCCAGAGCTCGCAACTAATGAAAAACTGTTTTTT. It translates to CASSQDPELATNEKLFF.

The CDR3 loop reads CASSLSIGGWDEQYF. CDR3 DNA sequence: TGCGCCAGCAGCTTGTCAATCGGGGGTTGGGACGAGCAGTACTTC. V and J are TRBV5-1 and TRBJ2-7; maybe TRBD2 (6 bases). The V gene's germline CDR1 is SGHRS and CDR2 YFSETQ. Trimming stripped 1 base from V and 5 bases from J, with 16 bases between. The CDR3 runs 15 residues.

This clone was observed at least ten times. V gene TRBV6-1 combines with J gene TRBJ1-1; D perhaps matches TRBD1 (6 bases). The CDR3 spans 16 residues. V shed 3 bases and J shed 0 bases, with 14 bases lying between them. CDR1 is MNHNS and CDR2 is SASEGT in the germline V gene. CDR3 bases: TGTGCCAGCAGTGACCCAGGGGTGACCATGAACACTGAAGCTTTCTTT. Protein sequence: CASSDPGVTMNTEAFF.

This rearrangement joins TRBV9 to TRBJ1-1; TRBD1 is a possible D gene (5 bases). Trimming took off 4 bases at V and 1 base at J, with 14 bases between the two ends. The CDR3 has 15 amino acids. Looked up from germline, CDR1 is SGDLS and CDR2 is YYNGEE. The CDR3 region has the DNA TGTGCCAGCAGCCCCCGGGACGGCGCGAACACTGAAGCTTTCTTT. Protein product: CASSPRDGANTEAFF.

The chain joins TRBV5-1 to TRBJ1-6, with D possibly TRBD1 on 5 matching bases. Germline lookup yields CDR1 SGHRS and CDR2 YFSETQ. V was pared by 7 bases and J by 7 bases, with 12 bases between. The CDR3 totals 13 residues. CDR3 sequence (DNA): TGCGCCAGCCGCCCTGGGGCGAATTCACCCCTCCACTTT. Amino acids: CASRPGANSPLHF.

The chain joins TRBV7-9 to TRBJ1-1; no reliable D call. The CDR3 is 12 amino acids. CDR1 and CDR2 (germline): SEHNR, FQNEAQ (reference sequence). The germline V and J ends were trimmed by 2 bases and 5 bases, with 6 bases remaining between them. In DNA, the CDR3 is TGTGCCAGCAGCTTAACAATAACTGAAGCTTTCTTT. Its protein is CASSLTITEAFF.

This clone was seen once. The chain is built from TRBV21-1 and TRBJ2-7. TRBV21-1 represents a pseudogene. CDR3 length: 16 residues. The CDR3 loop is CASSKRCRDPLDEQYF. As DNA, the CDR3 is TGTGCCAGCAGCAAACGGTGTAGGGATCCCTTGGACGAGCAGTACTTC.

This rearrangement joins TRBV2 to TRBJ2-6; tentatively, D is TRBD2 (6 bases). Trimming removed 7 bases from V and 0 bases from J, with 10 bases in between. The CDR3 extends over 15 amino acids. The germline V gene has CDR1 SNHLY and CDR2 FYNNEI. CDR3 residues: CASNGGSSGANVLTF. The CDR3, as DNA: TGTGCCAGCAATGGAGGGAGCTCTGGGGCCAACGTCCTGACTTTC.

This clone was observed a few times. The V gene is TRBV18, the J gene TRBJ2-1, with 12 positions matching TRBD2. CDR3 length: 16 residues. Germline V lookup: CDR1 KGHSH, CDR2 LQKENI. Losses at the gene ends were 0 bases for V and 3 bases for J; bases not matched to a gene: 0. The CDR3, as DNA: TGTGCCAGCTCACCACCGGGACTAGCGGGCTACAATGAGCAGTTCTTC. It is translated as CASSPPGLAGYNEQFF.

The chain uses TRBV4-2 and TRBJ1-3, with no clear D. Germline V gives CDR1 LGHNA, CDR2 YNFKEQ. Trimming pared 0 bases from V and 2 bases from J, leaving 11 bases between. CDR3 size: 16 residues. The CDR3 bases are TGTGCCAGCAGCCAAGATTCCTCATGGGCTGGAAACACCATATATTTT. Residues: CASSQDSSWAGNTIYF.

The J gene is TRBJ2-7, the V gene TRBV6-5, with TRBD1 matching over 7 bases. CDR1 is MNHEY, CDR2 SVGAGI, per germline. The length of the CDR3 is 16 residues. V lost 4 bases to trimming and J lost 3 bases; unmatched junction nucleotides: 12. CDR3 region: CASSSSYTGAVYEQYF. Here the CDR3 DNA reads TGTGCCAGCAGTTCATCCTACACAGGGGCGGTCTACGAGCAGTACTTC.

This rearrangement joins TRBV5-6 to TRBJ2-5; maybe TRBD1 (5 bases). This CDR3 spans 15 amino acids. Between the trimmed V and J ends, which lost 0 bases and 1 base, there was a span of 10 bases. Germline V CDR1 and CDR2: SGHDT, YYEEEE. CDR3 in amino acids: CASSLASQGQETQYF. The CDR3 nucleotides read TGTGCCAGCAGCTTGGCCTCGCAGGGCCAAGAGACCCAGTACTTC.